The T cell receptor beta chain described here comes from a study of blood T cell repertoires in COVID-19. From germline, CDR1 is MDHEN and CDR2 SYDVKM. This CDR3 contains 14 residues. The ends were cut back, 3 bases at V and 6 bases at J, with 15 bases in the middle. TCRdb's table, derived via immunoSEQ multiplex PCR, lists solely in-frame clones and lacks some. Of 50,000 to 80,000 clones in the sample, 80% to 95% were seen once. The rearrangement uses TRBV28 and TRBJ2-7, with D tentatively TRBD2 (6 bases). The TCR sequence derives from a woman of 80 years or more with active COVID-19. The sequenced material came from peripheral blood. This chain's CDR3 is CASSFPRLDPEQYF. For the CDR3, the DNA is TGTGCCAGCAGTTTCCCGAGACTAGATCCCGAGCAGTACTTC.